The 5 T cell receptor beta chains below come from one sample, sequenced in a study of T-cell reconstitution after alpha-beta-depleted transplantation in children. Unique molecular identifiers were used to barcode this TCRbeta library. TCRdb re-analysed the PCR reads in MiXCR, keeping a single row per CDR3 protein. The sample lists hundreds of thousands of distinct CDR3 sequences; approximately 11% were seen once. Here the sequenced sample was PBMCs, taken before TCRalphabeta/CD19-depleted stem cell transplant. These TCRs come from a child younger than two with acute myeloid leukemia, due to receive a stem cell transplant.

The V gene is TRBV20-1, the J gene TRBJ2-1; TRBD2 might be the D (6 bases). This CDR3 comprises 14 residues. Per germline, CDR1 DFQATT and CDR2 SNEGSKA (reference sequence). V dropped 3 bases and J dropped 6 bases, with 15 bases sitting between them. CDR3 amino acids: CSARELGGSNEQFF. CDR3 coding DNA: TGCAGTGCTAGGGAACTAGGAGGGTCCAATGAGCAGTTCTTC.

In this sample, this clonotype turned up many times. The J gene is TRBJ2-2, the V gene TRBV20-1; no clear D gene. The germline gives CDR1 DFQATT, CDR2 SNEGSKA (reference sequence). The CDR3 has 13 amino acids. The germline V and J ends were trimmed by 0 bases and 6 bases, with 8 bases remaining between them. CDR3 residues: CSARDTAAGELFF. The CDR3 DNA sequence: TGCAGTGCTAGAGATACAGCCGCCGGGGAGCTGTTTTTT.

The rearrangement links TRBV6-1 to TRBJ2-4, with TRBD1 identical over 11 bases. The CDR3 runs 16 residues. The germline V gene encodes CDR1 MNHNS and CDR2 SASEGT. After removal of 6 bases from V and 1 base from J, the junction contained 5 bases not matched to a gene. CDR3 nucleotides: TGTGCCAGCAGCCCCCGGGACAGGGGGGCCAAAAACATTCAGTACTTC. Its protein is CASSPRDRGAKNIQYF.

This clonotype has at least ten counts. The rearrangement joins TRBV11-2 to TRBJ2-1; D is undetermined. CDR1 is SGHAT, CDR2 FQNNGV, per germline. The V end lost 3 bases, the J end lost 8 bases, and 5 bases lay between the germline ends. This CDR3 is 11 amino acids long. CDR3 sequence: CASSLYYEQFF. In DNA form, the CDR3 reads TGTGCCAGCAGCTTGTATTATGAGCAGTTCTTC.

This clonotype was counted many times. The CDR3: CATSDESSGVYNEQFF. CDR3 DNA sequence: TGTGCCACCAGTGATGAATCTAGCGGGGTATACAATGAGCAGTTCTTC. The V gene is TRBV24-1, the J gene TRBJ2-1; 9 nucleotides match TRBD2. CDR3 length: 16 residues. The ends lost 3 bases at V and 4 bases at J; junction bases unmatched: 6. CDR1 is KGHDR and CDR2 is SFDVKD in the germline V gene.